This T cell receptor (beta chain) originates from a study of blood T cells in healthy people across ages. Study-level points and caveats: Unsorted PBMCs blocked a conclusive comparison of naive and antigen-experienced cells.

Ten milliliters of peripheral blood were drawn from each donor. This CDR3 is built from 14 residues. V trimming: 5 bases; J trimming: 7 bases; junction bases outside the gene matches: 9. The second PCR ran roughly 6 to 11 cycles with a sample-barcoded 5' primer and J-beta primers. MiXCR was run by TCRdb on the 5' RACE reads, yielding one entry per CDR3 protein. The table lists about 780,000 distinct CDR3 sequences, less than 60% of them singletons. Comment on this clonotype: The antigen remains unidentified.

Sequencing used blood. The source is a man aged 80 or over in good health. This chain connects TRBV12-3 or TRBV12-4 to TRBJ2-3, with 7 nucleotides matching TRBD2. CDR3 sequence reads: CASSRGTTRNTQYF. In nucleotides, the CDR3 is TGTGCCAGCAGTCGCGGGACTACTAGGAATACGCAGTATTTT.